This T cell receptor (beta chain) comes out of a study of T-cell memory formation after mild COVID-19. As for the study in general: TCR clustering was largely donor specific. Points from the study as a whole: Still unconfirmed is whether the second-wave clones peaking on day 37 recognized SARS-CoV-2. Pre-infection memory carried some responding clones, suggesting that cross-reactive memory joined.

A remark on this clonotype: Its antigen is not identified.

Germline V gene lookup returns CDR1 MGHRA and CDR2 YSYEKL. The V end lost 6 bases, the J end lost 2 bases, and 18 bases lay between the germline ends. The CDR3 loop spans 16 amino acids. Using its own MiXCR run on the 5' RACE reads, TCRdb lists one record per CDR3 protein. Here the sample spans hundreds of thousands of distinct CDR3 sequences, 20% to 25% being singletons. Source material: PBMCs or a T cell subset sorted from them (not recorded which). V and J are TRBV4-1 and TRBJ2-3; D ambiguous. The TCR originated in an adult woman who had mild COVID-19 (a few samples of this study predate the infection). Cell type and time point are not known. CDR3 nucleotide sequence: TGCGCCAGCAGTCGACCGCCCGAGCCTTCCACAGATACGCAGTATTTT. Encoded protein: CASSRPPEPSTDTQYF.